This is a list of T cell receptor beta chains from one sample in a study of CD8 T cells in ankylosing spondylitis. TCRdb recomputed calls from the 5' RACE reads with MiXCR, one row per CDR3 protein. In the table there are about 250,000 distinct CDR3 sequences, roughly a third of which are singletons. Specimen: blood, either unsorted or a sorted T cell fraction (not recorded which). These TCRs come from a male donor with ankylosing spondylitis or in good health (not recorded which). Both conserved end residues are part of each CDR3. Fields, in order: D gene, V gene, clone size, J gene, CDR3 DNA, CDR3 protein. D genes are given only for firm matches. Size is omitted from some rows. Given values are once, few, many or a class for expanded clones.

d_gene: .
v_gene: TRBV20-1
abundance: .
j_gene: TRBJ2-3
CDR3nt: TGCAGTGCTAGAGATTCTATCAGCACAGATACGCAGTATTTT
CDR3aa: CSARDSISTDTQYF

d_gene: .
v_gene: TRBV5-1
abundance: few
j_gene: TRBJ2-5
CDR3nt: TGCGCCAGCAGCACAGGGATATACGAAGAGACCCAGTACTTC
CDR3aa: CASSTGIYEETQYF

d_gene: .
v_gene: TRBV15
abundance: .
j_gene: TRBJ2-7
CDR3nt: TGTGCCACCAGCAGATCCCGTTCCTCCTACGAGCAGTACTTC
CDR3aa: CATSRSRSSYEQYF

d_gene: TRBD1
v_gene: TRBV15
abundance: few
j_gene: TRBJ2-1
CDR3nt: TGTGCCACCAGCAGAGCCCCGGGACAGTTCCATGAGCAGTTCTTC
CDR3aa: CATSRAPGQFHEQFF

d_gene: TRBD2
v_gene: TRBV5-1
abundance: .
j_gene: TRBJ2-1
CDR3nt: TGCGCCAGCAGCTTGGAACTAGCGGGGAGGAATGAGCAGTTCTTC
CDR3aa: CASSLELAGRNEQFF

d_gene: .
v_gene: TRBV9
abundance: few
j_gene: TRBJ1-2
CDR3nt: TGTGCCAGCAGCGTAGCTAGGGGCCCAGCTAACTATGGCTACACCTTC
CDR3aa: CASSVARGPANYGYTF

d_gene: .
v_gene: TRBV12-3/TRBV12-4
abundance: .
j_gene: TRBJ1-2
CDR3nt: TGTGCCAGCAGTCCCGGGGAGCACTATGGCTACACCTTC
CDR3aa: CASSPGEHYGYTF

d_gene: TRBD1
v_gene: TRBV5-1
abundance: few
j_gene: TRBJ2-3
CDR3nt: TGCGCCAGCAGCCTACTCGGGGGACAGGGAACAGATACGCAGTATTTT
CDR3aa: CASSLLGGQGTDTQYF

d_gene: TRBD1
v_gene: TRBV11-2
abundance: .
j_gene: TRBJ1-2
CDR3nt: TGTGCCAGCAGCTTAGATGTAGGACAGGATAACTATGGCTACACCTTC
CDR3aa: CASSLDVGQDNYGYTF

d_gene: .
v_gene: TRBV12-3/TRBV12-4
abundance: .
j_gene: TRBJ1-4
CDR3nt: TGTGCCAGCAGTCGACGGTCGGGATGGCGTGAAAAACTGTTTTTT
CDR3aa: CASSRRSGWREKLFF

d_gene: .
v_gene: TRBV5-1
abundance: .
j_gene: TRBJ2-2
CDR3nt: TGCGCCAGCGCTGAGACTGGGGCCGGGGAGCTGTTTTTT
CDR3aa: CASAETGAGELFF

d_gene: TRBD2
v_gene: TRBV20-1
abundance: few
j_gene: TRBJ2-1
CDR3nt: TGCAGTGCTAGACTCGTCGGAACTAGCGTCTACAATGAGCAGTTCTTC
CDR3aa: CSARLVGTSVYNEQFF

d_gene: .
v_gene: TRBV20-1
abundance: few
j_gene: TRBJ2-2
CDR3nt: TGCAGTGCTAGAGCTAGCCCTGCCGGGGAGCTGTTTTTT
CDR3aa: CSARASPAGELFF

d_gene: TRBD1
v_gene: TRBV20-1
abundance: few
j_gene: TRBJ2-3
CDR3nt: TGCAGTGCTTCCCCGACAGGGACCACAGATACGCAGTATTTT
CDR3aa: CSASPTGTTDTQYF

d_gene: .
v_gene: TRBV5-6
abundance: few
j_gene: TRBJ2-7
CDR3nt: TGTGCCAGCAGCCCGTCCGACTTAATATATGAGCAGTACTTC
CDR3aa: CASSPSDLIYEQYF

d_gene: .
v_gene: TRBV7-2
abundance: .
j_gene: TRBJ1-5
CDR3nt: TGTGCCAGCAGCGGGGGGCAAAATCAGCCCCAGCATTTT
CDR3aa: CASSGGQNQPQHF

d_gene: TRBD1
v_gene: TRBV9
abundance: .
j_gene: TRBJ2-7
CDR3nt: TGTGCCAGCAGCCTCAGCGGACAGGGAATGGGGGGCGAGCAGTACTTC
CDR3aa: CASSLSGQGMGGEQYF

d_gene: .
v_gene: TRBV5-1
abundance: many
j_gene: TRBJ1-2
CDR3nt: TGCGCCAGCAGCTTGTCATCGGAGTATGGCTACACCTTC
CDR3aa: CASSLSSEYGYTF

d_gene: .
v_gene: TRBV20-1
abundance: .
j_gene: TRBJ1-2
CDR3nt: TGCAGTGCTTCCAGTACTAGGGGACGTTACTATGGCTACACCTTC
CDR3aa: CSASSTRGRYYGYTF

d_gene: .
v_gene: TRBV28
abundance: .
j_gene: TRBJ2-3
CDR3nt: TGTGCCAGCAGTTTGCAGGGGAGCACAGATACGCAGTATTTT
CDR3aa: CASSLQGSTDTQYF

d_gene: TRBD1
v_gene: TRBV12-3/TRBV12-4
abundance: .
j_gene: TRBJ2-5
CDR3nt: TGTGCCAGCAGTCACGGGACAGGGGGCCTGTACTTC
CDR3aa: CASSHGTGGLYF

d_gene: .
v_gene: TRBV28
abundance: few
j_gene: TRBJ2-7
CDR3nt: TGTGCCAGCAGGGGAGAGGCCTACGAGCAGTACTTC
CDR3aa: CASRGEAYEQYF

d_gene: .
v_gene: TRBV20-1
abundance: .
j_gene: TRBJ2-7
CDR3nt: TGCAGTGCTCTACCCACAGGGAAGAAGGACGAGCAGTACTTC
CDR3aa: CSALPTGKKDEQYF

d_gene: .
v_gene: TRBV15
abundance: .
j_gene: TRBJ1-1
CDR3nt: TGTGCCACCAGTAGTGACAGGAAATTGAACACTGAAGCTTTCTTT
CDR3aa: CATSSDRKLNTEAFF

d_gene: .
v_gene: TRBV7-7
abundance: few
j_gene: TRBJ2-5
CDR3nt: TGTGCCAGCAGCTTAGAGTGGCAGGGAGAGACCCAGTACTTC
CDR3aa: CASSLEWQGETQYF

d_gene: .
v_gene: TRBV20-1
abundance: many
j_gene: TRBJ2-3
CDR3nt: TGCAGCGTAGTTAAACCGGATACGCAGTATTTT
CDR3aa: CSVVKPDTQYF

d_gene: .
v_gene: TRBV18
abundance: .
j_gene: TRBJ1-1
CDR3nt: TGTGCCAGCTCACCCCAGTGGTCCACTGAAGCTTTCTTT
CDR3aa: CASSPQWSTEAFF

d_gene: .
v_gene: TRBV30
abundance: .
j_gene: TRBJ2-5
CDR3nt: TGTGCCTGGAGTGTAATGGGGGCCTTCCAAGAGACCCAGTACTTC
CDR3aa: CAWSVMGAFQETQYF

d_gene: .
v_gene: TRBV5-5
abundance: few
j_gene: TRBJ2-1
CDR3nt: TGTGCCAGCAGCTTGGAGTGGGCCTCCTACAATGAGCAGTTCTTC
CDR3aa: CASSLEWASYNEQFF

d_gene: .
v_gene: TRBV20-1
abundance: .
j_gene: TRBJ2-4
CDR3nt: TGCAGTGCCCAGGGGCTAAACATTCAGTACTTC
CDR3aa: CSAQGLNIQYF

d_gene: .
v_gene: TRBV6-5
abundance: .
j_gene: TRBJ1-2
CDR3nt: TGTGCCAGCAGTTACGGGGGTGACAGCAACTATGGCTACACCTTC
CDR3aa: CASSYGGDSNYGYTF

d_gene: .
v_gene: TRBV19
abundance: .
j_gene: TRBJ2-7
CDR3nt: TGTGCCAGTAGCCGTGCCCCTGCTATCTACGAGCAGTACTTC
CDR3aa: CASSRAPAIYEQYF

d_gene: TRBD2
v_gene: TRBV7-2
abundance: .
j_gene: TRBJ2-7
CDR3nt: TGTGCCAGCAGCTCCTGGACTAGCGGGATCCACTACGAGCAGTACTTC
CDR3aa: CASSSWTSGIHYEQYF

d_gene: .
v_gene: TRBV6-5
abundance: .
j_gene: TRBJ1-4
CDR3nt: TGTGCCAGCAGTTCCCAAGGCCTCGGGCGGCGTGAAAAACTGTTTTTT
CDR3aa: CASSSQGLGRREKLFF

d_gene: TRBD1
v_gene: TRBV20-1
abundance: few
j_gene: TRBJ1-1
CDR3nt: TGCAGTGCTAGTCCTACCGGGACAGCTCATACGACTGAAGCTTTCTTT
CDR3aa: CSASPTGTAHTTEAFF

d_gene: .
v_gene: TRBV27
abundance: few
j_gene: TRBJ2-3
CDR3nt: TGTGCCAGCGGACTCAGCACAGATACGCAGTATTTT
CDR3aa: CASGLSTDTQYF

d_gene: .
v_gene: TRBV5-1
abundance: .
j_gene: TRBJ2-7
CDR3nt: TGCGCCAGCAGCCTAAACGTCCAGGGGGGAAACTACGAGCAGTACTTC
CDR3aa: CASSLNVQGGNYEQYF

d_gene: .
v_gene: TRBV20-1
abundance: .
j_gene: TRBJ1-1
CDR3nt: TGCAGTGCTAGAGGAAGCTCCGAAGCTTTCTTT
CDR3aa: CSARGSSEAFF

d_gene: TRBD2
v_gene: TRBV24-1
abundance: .
j_gene: TRBJ2-5
CDR3nt: TGTGCCACCAGTGACTCGGGGGGACCTCAAGAGACCCAGTACTTC
CDR3aa: CATSDSGGPQETQYF

d_gene: .
v_gene: TRBV20-1
abundance: .
j_gene: TRBJ2-7
CDR3nt: TGCAGTGCTAGAGCGCGAACGGTCAGCTCCTACGAGCAGTACTTC
CDR3aa: CSARARTVSSYEQYF

d_gene: TRBD2
v_gene: TRBV20-1
abundance: many
j_gene: TRBJ2-3
CDR3nt: TGCAGTGCACCACGGTCGCGGGGGGGCGGTGCAGATACGCAGTATTTT
CDR3aa: CSAPRSRGGGADTQYF

d_gene: .
v_gene: TRBV10-3
abundance: few
j_gene: TRBJ2-7
CDR3nt: TGTGCCATCAAAAGGGTAGGGAGTATCGAGCAGTACTTC
CDR3aa: CAIKRVGSIEQYF

d_gene: .
v_gene: TRBV5-5
abundance: few
j_gene: TRBJ2-2
CDR3nt: TGTGCCAGCAGCTTGTGGGCCGGGGAGCTGTTTTTT
CDR3aa: CASSLWAGELFF

d_gene: TRBD1
v_gene: TRBV29-1
abundance: .
j_gene: TRBJ2-5
CDR3nt: TGCAGCGCCGGGACAGCTCAAGAGACCCAGTACTTC
CDR3aa: CSAGTAQETQYF

d_gene: .
v_gene: TRBV27
abundance: .
j_gene: TRBJ2-7
CDR3nt: TGTGCCAGCGCTAACCGGGGGAAATTAAACGAGCAGTACTTC
CDR3aa: CASANRGKLNEQYF

d_gene: .
v_gene: TRBV20-1
abundance: few
j_gene: TRBJ2-1
CDR3nt: TGCAGTGCTCCTGCTAGTCGGGTAACAAATGAGCAGTTCTTC
CDR3aa: CSAPASRVTNEQFF

d_gene: .
v_gene: TRBV29-1
abundance: .
j_gene: TRBJ1-2
CDR3nt: TGCAGCGTGGGCGAGGGCAGGGGTGGCGGCTACACCTTC
CDR3aa: CSVGEGRGGGYTF

d_gene: .
v_gene: TRBV20-1
abundance: few
j_gene: TRBJ2-1
CDR3nt: TGCAGTGCTAGAGATCGGGACTCCCTCAATGAGCAGTTCTTC
CDR3aa: CSARDRDSLNEQFF

d_gene: TRBD2
v_gene: TRBV6-5
abundance: few
j_gene: TRBJ2-1
CDR3nt: TGTGCCAGCAGTTACTCGGCCAGCGGGGGGCCCTCGTTC
CDR3aa: CASSYSASGGPSF

d_gene: .
v_gene: TRBV7-2
abundance: once
j_gene: TRBJ2-1
CDR3nt: TGTGCCAGCAGCTTAGCCCTAGCTCCCTTCCAGTTCTTC
CDR3aa: CASSLALAPFQFF

d_gene: .
v_gene: TRBV4-2
abundance: .
j_gene: TRBJ2-3
CDR3nt: TGTGCCAGCAGCTCTCGGGGGACCTACACAGATACGCAGTATTTT
CDR3aa: CASSSRGTYTDTQYF

d_gene: .
v_gene: TRBV29-1
abundance: many
j_gene: TRBJ1-1
CDR3nt: TGCAGCGGGGGGGTGACAGGTACTATTGAAGCTTTCTTT
CDR3aa: CSGGVTGTIEAFF

d_gene: TRBD1
v_gene: TRBV10-3
abundance: few
j_gene: TRBJ2-7
CDR3nt: TGTGCCATCAGTGAGGCAACGGGACAGACCTACGAGCAGTACTTC
CDR3aa: CAISEATGQTYEQYF